This T cell receptor (beta chain) emerged from a study of beta chain features in type 1 diabetes. Findings and caveats of the study: Researchers report that Type 1 diabetes patients had moderately but significantly shorter TCRB CDR3s across all four CD4+ subsets.

This clone was detected only a few times. The antigen remains unidentified. V was pared by 5 bases and J by 7 bases, with 5 bases of the junction left unmatched. CDR3 length: 12 residues. Germline V gives CDR1 SQVTM, CDR2 ANQGSEA. Expressed TCRB transcripts were sequenced because the isolated RNA had all been reverse transcribed beforehand. Produced via immunoSEQ multiplex PCR; TCRdb's table is partial and in-frame only. The sample comprises some 660,000 clones, around an eighth of which are singletons, and 0.035% to 0.045% rests with the top ten. The receptor was derived from a man aged 18 to 29 with type 1 diabetes. The rearrangement joins TRBV29-1 to TRBJ1-2; 9 bases match TRBD1. The sequencing sample was made of naive CD4+ T cells from blood. Here the CDR3 DNA reads TGCAGCGTTACCGGACAGGGGTTTGGCTACACCTTC. Translating it yields CSVTGQGFGYTF. The variable domain in full, with the rest retrieved from reference TRBV29-1 and TRBJ1-2, is SAVISQKPSRDICQRGTSLTIQCQVDSQVTMMFWYRQQPGQSLTLIATANQGSEATYESGFVIDKFPISRPNLTFSTLTVSNMSPEDSSIYLCSVTGQGFGYTFGSGTRLTVV.